This T cell receptor beta chain was identified in a study of T cell responses to AZD1222 COVID-19 vaccine. Study background: Whether given at about 4 or about 12 weeks, second doses were pooled. Notes on the study in general: Donor demographics were predominantly white British with a female majority; clonal diversity may be underestimated. Repertoires in all cases were sampled only once the peak T cell response had passed.

Generated by immunoSEQ multiplex PCR, the TCRdb table keeps only in-frame clones and is missing some. The repertoire holds around 180,000 clones, with approximately 90% as singletons. Germline CDR1 is DFQATT and CDR2 is SNEGSKA (reference sequence). This CDR3 spans 15 amino acids. V dropped 3 bases and J dropped 3; count of bases not matched to a gene: 5. As to this clone: Antigen: not known.

V is TRBV20-1 and J is TRBJ2-7; 13 bases are a match to TRBD2. The source was peripheral blood, collected on day 0 of AZD1222 vaccination. This receptor was taken from an adult in good health. CDR3 residues: CSASRGLAGNYEQYF. The CDR3 nucleotides are TGCAGTGCTAGTAGGGGACTAGCGGGGAACTACGAGCAGTACTTC.